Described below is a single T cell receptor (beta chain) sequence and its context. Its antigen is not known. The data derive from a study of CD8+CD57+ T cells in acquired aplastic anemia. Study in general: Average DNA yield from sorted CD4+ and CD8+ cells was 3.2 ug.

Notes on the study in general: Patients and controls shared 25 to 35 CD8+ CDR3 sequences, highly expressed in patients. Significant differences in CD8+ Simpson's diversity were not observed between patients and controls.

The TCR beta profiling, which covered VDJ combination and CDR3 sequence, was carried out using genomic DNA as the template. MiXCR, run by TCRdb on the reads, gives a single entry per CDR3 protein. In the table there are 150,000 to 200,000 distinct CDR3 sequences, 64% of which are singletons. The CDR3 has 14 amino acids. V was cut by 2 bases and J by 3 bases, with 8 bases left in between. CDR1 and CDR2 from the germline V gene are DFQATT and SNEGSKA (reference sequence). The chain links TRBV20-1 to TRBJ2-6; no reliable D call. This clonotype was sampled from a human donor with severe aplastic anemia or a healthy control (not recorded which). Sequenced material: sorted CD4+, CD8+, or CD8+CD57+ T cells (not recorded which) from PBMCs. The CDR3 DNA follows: TGCAGTGCTAGACGGGTTGTTGGGGCCAACGTCCTGACTTTC. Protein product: CSARRVVGANVLTF.